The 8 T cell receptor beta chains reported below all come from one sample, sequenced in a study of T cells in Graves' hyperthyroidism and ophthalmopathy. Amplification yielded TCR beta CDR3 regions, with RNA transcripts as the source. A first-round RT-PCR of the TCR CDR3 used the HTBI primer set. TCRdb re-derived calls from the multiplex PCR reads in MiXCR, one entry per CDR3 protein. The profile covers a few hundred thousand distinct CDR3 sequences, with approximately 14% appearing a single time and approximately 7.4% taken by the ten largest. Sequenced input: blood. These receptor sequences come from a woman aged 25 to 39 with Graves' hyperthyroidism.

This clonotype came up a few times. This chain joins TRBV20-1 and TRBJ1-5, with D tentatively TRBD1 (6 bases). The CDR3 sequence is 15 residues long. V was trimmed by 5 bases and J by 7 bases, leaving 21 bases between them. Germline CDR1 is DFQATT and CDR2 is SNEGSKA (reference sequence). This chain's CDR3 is CSAERSIQGGQPQHF. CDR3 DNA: TGCAGTGCTGAAAGGTCCATACAGGGAGGGCAGCCCCAGCATTTT.

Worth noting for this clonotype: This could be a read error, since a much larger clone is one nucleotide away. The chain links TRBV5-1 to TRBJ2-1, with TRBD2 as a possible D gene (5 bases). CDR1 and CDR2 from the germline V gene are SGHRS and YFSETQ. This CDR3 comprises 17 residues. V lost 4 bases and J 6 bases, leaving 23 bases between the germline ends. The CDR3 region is CASSVSPGIPFANEQFF. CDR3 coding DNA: TGCGCCAGCAGCGTAAGCCCCGGGATACCCTTTGCCAATGAGCAGTTCTTC.

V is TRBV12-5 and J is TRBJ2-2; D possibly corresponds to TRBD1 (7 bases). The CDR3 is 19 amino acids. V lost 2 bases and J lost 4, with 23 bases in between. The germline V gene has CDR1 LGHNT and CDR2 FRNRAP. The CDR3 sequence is CASGLIPPPDRRGTGELFF. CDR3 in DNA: TGTGCTAGTGGTTTGATCCCCCCCCCGGACAGGCGGGGCACCGGGGAGCTGTTTTTT.

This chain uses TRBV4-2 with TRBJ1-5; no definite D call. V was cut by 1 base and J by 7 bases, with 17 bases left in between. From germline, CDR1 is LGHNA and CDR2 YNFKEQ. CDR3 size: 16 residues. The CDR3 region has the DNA TGTGCCAGCAGCCAAGCTTCCCGTGTTGCTGGACAGCCCCAGCATTTT. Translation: CASSQASRVAGQPQHF.

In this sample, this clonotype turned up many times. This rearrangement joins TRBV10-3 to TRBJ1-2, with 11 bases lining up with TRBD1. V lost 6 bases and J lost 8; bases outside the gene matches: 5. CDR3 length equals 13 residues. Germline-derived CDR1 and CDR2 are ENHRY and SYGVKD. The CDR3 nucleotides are TGTGCCATCAGCTGGACAGGGGGCGTAGGCTACACCTTC. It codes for CAISWTGGVGYTF.

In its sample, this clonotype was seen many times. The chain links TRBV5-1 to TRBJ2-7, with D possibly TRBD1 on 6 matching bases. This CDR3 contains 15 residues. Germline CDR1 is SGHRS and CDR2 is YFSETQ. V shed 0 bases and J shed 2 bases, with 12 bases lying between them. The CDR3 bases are TGCGCCAGCAGCTTGGAAAATACAGGGCCCTACGAGCAGTACTTC. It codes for CASSLENTGPYEQYF.

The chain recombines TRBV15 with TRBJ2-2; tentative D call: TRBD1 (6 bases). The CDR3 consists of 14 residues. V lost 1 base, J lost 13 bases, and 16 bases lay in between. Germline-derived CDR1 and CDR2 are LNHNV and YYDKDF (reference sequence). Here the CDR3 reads CATSRGREPTGLFF. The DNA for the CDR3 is TGTGCCACCAGCAGAGGTAGGGAACCGACAGGGCTGTTTTTT.

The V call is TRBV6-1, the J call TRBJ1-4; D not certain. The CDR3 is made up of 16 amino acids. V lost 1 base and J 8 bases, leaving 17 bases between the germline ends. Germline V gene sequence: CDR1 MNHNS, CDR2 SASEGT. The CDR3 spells CASSEDSAGFGEKLFF. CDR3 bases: TGTGCCAGCAGTGAAGATTCGGCTGGGTTTGGAGAAAAACTGTTTTTT.